Here is one T cell receptor (beta chain) with its context. This entry is derived from a study of blood T cell repertoires in COVID-19. TCRdb keeps only in-frame clones here, not all; method: immunoSEQ multiplex PCR. The sample shows some 300,000 clones, roughly 90% of them seen only once. CDR1 and CDR2 (germline): SGHRS, YFSETQ. V lost 4 bases and J lost 3; bases outside the gene matches: 3. The CDR3 sequence is 14 residues long. This TCR was recovered from a woman between 40 and 50 years old who had recovered from COVID-19. Material for sequencing was PBMCs or T cells enriched from blood (not recorded which). The chain employs TRBV5-1 and TRBJ2-7; TRBD1 aligns across 11 bases. The CDR3 is CASSAGTGGYEQYF. CDR3 bases: TGCGCCAGCAGCGCCGGGACAGGGGGCTACGAGCAGTACTTC. The variable domain in full, completed from reference TRBV5-1 and TRBJ2-7, reads KAGVTQTPRYLIKTRGQQVTLSCSPISGHRSVSWYQQTPGQGLQFLFEYFSETQRNKGNFPGRFSGRQFSNSRSEMNVSTLELGDSALYLCASSAGTGGYEQYFGPGTRLTVT.